This T cell receptor (beta chain) stems from a study of cytomegalovirus exposure and HLA in healthy donors. In the PCR, 60 Vbeta and 13 Jbeta primers were used. The protocol was immunoSEQ multiplex PCR, while the TCRdb copy is restricted to in-frame clones and leaves out a portion. This table holds under 200,000 clones, over 75% found once. The receptor's source is a woman in her fifties or sixties in good health and CMV-seronegative. The sample was PBMCs.

CDR3 sequence reads: CATSTRTGYEQYF. As DNA, the CDR3 is TGTGCCACCTCCACCCGGACAGGGTACGAGCAGTACTTC. J is TRBJ2-7 and V is TRBV15; 8 positions agree with TRBD1. V was clipped by 8 bases and J by 4 bases; unmatched bases: 7. In germline, CDR1 is LNHNV, CDR2 YYDKDF (reference sequence). The CDR3 totals 13 residues.